The 13 T cell receptor delta chains listed next were all sequenced from one sample in a study of gamma-delta T cells after stem cell transplantation. TCRdb ran CATT on the RT-PCR reads. Found here are a few thousand delta-chain clones, less than 2.5% of them singletons; the top ten hold more than 10%. Material: gamma-delta T cells. The source is a human donor. It is not recorded whose cells these are; they may come from a transplant donor.

Only a few counts were recorded for this clone. This DNA's translation and the protein TCRdb lists, from a much larger clone, do not match at residue 12, likely due to a read error; the protein shown is translated from the DNA. The chain is built from TRDV2 and TRDJ1; TRDD3 aligns across 9 bases. The CDR3 has 24 amino acids. In germline, CDR1 is GEAIGNYY, CDR2 EKD. V lost 4 bases and J lost 0; bases outside the gene matches: 32. Written as DNA, the CDR3 is TGTGCCTGTGATATATTAACTGGGGGAGATCGCAGCGGCGGATATTCAACGTACACCGATAAACTCATCTTT. Protein product: CACDILTGGDRSGGYSTYTDKLIF.

To note about this clone: With a much larger clone just one base away, this may be a read error. V usage is TRDV2 and J usage is TRDJ3; 10 positions agree with TRDD3. Germline values: CDR1 GEAIGNYY, CDR2 EKD. The CDR3 is 23 residues long. V lost 4 bases and J lost 0; bases outside the gene matches: 20. The chain's CDR3 is CACDYALTGGSPLGSWDTRQMFF. In DNA form, the CDR3 reads TGTGCCTGTGATTACGCTCTTACTGGGGGATCCCCCTTAGGCTCCTGGGACACCCGACAGATGTTTTTC.

Concerning this clone itself: This likely came from a read error, as a far larger clone is one base away. Within the sample, other DNA sequences also encode this same CDR3. The gene calls are TRDV2 and TRDJ1; 12 bases match TRDD3. CDR3 length equals 19 residues. Germline assignment: CDR1 GEAIGNYY and CDR2 EKD. CDR3 nucleotides: TGTGCTTGTGACACTCGATTTGCTGGGGGATACGGGGACACCGATAAACTCATCTTT. The encoded protein is CACDTRFAGGYGDTDKLIF.

A word on this clone: A much larger clone is a single base away; this may be a read error. Other DNA variants within this sample encode the same CDR3. The J gene is TRDJ1, the V gene TRDV2, with 10 bases identical to TRDD3. The CDR3 is made up of 16 amino acids. The V gene's germline CDR1 is GEAIGNYY and CDR2 EKD. Unmatched junction bases numbered 13, after V lost 4 bases and J lost 6 bases. CDR3 region: CACDILGDRGGYKLIF. The CDR3 DNA reads as TGTGCCTGTGATATACTGGGGGATCGAGGAGGATATAAACTCATCTTT.

By sample fraction, this clone is medium-sized. Other DNA sequences from this sample encode an identical CDR3 as well. The CDR3 sequence is CACDTVGGYATDKLIF. The CDR3, as DNA: TGTGCCTGTGACACCGTTGGGGGATACGCCACCGATAAACTCATCTTT. This sequence joins TRDV2 and TRDJ1, with 11 bases matching TRDD3. With 0 bases clipped from V and 1 base from J, the junction kept 3 bases outside the gene matches. The CDR3 has 16 residues. Germline V gene data show CDR1 as GEAIGNYY and CDR2 as EKD.

About this clone: TCRdb's entry gives the protein of a much larger clone, which mismatches this DNA's translation at residue 5, likely from a read error; the protein reported here is translated from the DNA. The chain recombines TRDV2 with TRDJ1; unclear D gene. V lost 3 bases to trimming and J lost 0 bases, with 10 bases between them. CDR1 GEAIGNYY and CDR2 EKD come from the germline V gene. The CDR3 is made up of 14 amino acids. The CDR3 spells CACDAVEYTDKLIF. DNA of the CDR3: TGTGCCTGTGACGCCGTTGAGTACACCGATAAACTCATCTTT.

Comment on this clone: Since a far larger clone is one base different, this is likely a read error. V is TRDV2 and J is TRDJ1, with 10 bases aligning to TRDD3. The CDR3 covers 16 residues. The germline CDR1 and CDR2 sequences are GEAIGNYY and EKD. DNA of the CDR3: TGTGCCTGTGACACGGTAGGTGGGGGATACACCGATAAACCCATCTTT. As protein: CACDTVGGGYTDKPIF.

This clone is deemed medium-sized. The gene calls are TRDV2 and TRDJ1, with 8 nucleotides matching TRDD3. This CDR3 is built from 19 residues. Germline values: CDR1 GEAIGNYY, CDR2 EKD. Trimming at V came to 1 base and at J to 0 bases, leaving 15 bases not matched to a gene. The DNA of the CDR3 is TGTGCCTGTGACACAATGGCTGGGGGAGGGGGACTGTACACCGATAAACTCATCTTT. This sequence encodes CACDTMAGGGGLYTDKLIF.

This clone is judged medium-sized (0.01 to 0.1%). The V and J genes are TRDV2 and TRDJ1, with D maybe TRDD3 (5 bases). This CDR3 spans 16 amino acids. Germline loops: CDR1 GEAIGNYY, CDR2 EKD. Trimming took 0 bases from V and 6 from J, leaving 19 bases between them. In DNA form, the CDR3 reads TGTGCCTGTGACACCCTCGAAGGAGGGGAAGGGCATAAACTCATCTTT. This translates into CACDTLEGGEGHKLIF.

This clone was counted only a few times. The sample carries other DNA sequences with the same CDR3. The chain joins TRDV1 to TRDJ1; D is perhaps TRDD2 or TRDD3 (7 bases each). V was pared by 4 bases and J by 7 bases, with 49 bases between. The germline CDR1 and CDR2 sequences are TSWWSYY and QGS. The CDR3 spans 25 residues. DNA for the CDR3: TGTGCTCTTGGGGGGCGATTCTGGATGGCCTTCCTTTTGCTGGGGGCTGAGTGGGGGACCTCTAAACTCATCTTT. It specifies CALGGRFWMAFLLLGAEWGTSKLIF.

This clone is deemed medium-sized (0.01 to 0.1%). J is TRDJ1 and V is TRDV2; D gene ambiguous. V lost 3 bases, J lost 0 bases, and 13 bases lay in between. CDR1 is GEAIGNYY and CDR2 is EKD in the germline V gene. The CDR3 spans 15 residues. CDR3 sequence reads: CACDPLAPYTDKLIF. CDR3 nucleotide sequence: TGTGCCTGTGACCCCCTCGCCCCGTACACCGATAAACTCATCTTT.

This clone is judged large. This sample also contains other DNA sequences that code for the same CDR3. The rearrangement joins TRDV2 to TRDJ1, with 9 bases aligning to TRDD3. Trimming cost V 3 bases and J 1 base; bases outside gene matches: 11. Germline V lookup: CDR1 GEAIGNYY, CDR2 EKD. CDR3 length: 17 amino acids. The CDR3 loop is CACDLLSGGSATDKLIF. Written as DNA, the CDR3 is TGTGCCTGTGACCTACTCTCTGGGGGATCCGCCACCGATAAACTCATCTTT.

This clone is large within its sample. Other DNA sequences from this sample encode an identical CDR3 as well. V is TRDV2 and J is TRDJ1; D unresolved. This CDR3 contains 18 residues. Germline CDR1 is GEAIGNYY and CDR2 is EKD. The V end was cut by 0 bases, the J end by 8 bases, with 27 bases between. As DNA, the CDR3 is TGTGCCTGTGACACCGCACCCGGGCCCTATACCCTCCCGCGCAAACTCATCTTT. This codes for CACDTAPGPYTLPRKLIF.